This T cell receptor (beta chain) stems from a study of control samples from healthy donors and cancer patients. Only in-frame clones appear in the TCRdb table, and some are missing; sequencing was by immunoSEQ multiplex PCR. The sample lists some 82,000 clones, 70% to 85% occurring once. CDR1 and CDR2 from the germline V gene are LGHDT and YNNKEL (reference sequence). Trimming took 4 bases from V and 7 from J; bases not matched to a gene: 10. This CDR3 has 15 amino acids. This clone was counted a single time. The chain employs TRBV3-1 (or the pseudogene TRBV3-2) and TRBJ2-3, with 8 bases aligning to TRBD2. What was sequenced was PBMCs. The source of this sequence is a man in his sixties with head and neck cancer. CDR3 coding DNA: TGTGCCAGCAGCCCCTTCCGGGAGGGCCGGAATACGCAGTATTTT. It translates to CASSPFREGRNTQYF.